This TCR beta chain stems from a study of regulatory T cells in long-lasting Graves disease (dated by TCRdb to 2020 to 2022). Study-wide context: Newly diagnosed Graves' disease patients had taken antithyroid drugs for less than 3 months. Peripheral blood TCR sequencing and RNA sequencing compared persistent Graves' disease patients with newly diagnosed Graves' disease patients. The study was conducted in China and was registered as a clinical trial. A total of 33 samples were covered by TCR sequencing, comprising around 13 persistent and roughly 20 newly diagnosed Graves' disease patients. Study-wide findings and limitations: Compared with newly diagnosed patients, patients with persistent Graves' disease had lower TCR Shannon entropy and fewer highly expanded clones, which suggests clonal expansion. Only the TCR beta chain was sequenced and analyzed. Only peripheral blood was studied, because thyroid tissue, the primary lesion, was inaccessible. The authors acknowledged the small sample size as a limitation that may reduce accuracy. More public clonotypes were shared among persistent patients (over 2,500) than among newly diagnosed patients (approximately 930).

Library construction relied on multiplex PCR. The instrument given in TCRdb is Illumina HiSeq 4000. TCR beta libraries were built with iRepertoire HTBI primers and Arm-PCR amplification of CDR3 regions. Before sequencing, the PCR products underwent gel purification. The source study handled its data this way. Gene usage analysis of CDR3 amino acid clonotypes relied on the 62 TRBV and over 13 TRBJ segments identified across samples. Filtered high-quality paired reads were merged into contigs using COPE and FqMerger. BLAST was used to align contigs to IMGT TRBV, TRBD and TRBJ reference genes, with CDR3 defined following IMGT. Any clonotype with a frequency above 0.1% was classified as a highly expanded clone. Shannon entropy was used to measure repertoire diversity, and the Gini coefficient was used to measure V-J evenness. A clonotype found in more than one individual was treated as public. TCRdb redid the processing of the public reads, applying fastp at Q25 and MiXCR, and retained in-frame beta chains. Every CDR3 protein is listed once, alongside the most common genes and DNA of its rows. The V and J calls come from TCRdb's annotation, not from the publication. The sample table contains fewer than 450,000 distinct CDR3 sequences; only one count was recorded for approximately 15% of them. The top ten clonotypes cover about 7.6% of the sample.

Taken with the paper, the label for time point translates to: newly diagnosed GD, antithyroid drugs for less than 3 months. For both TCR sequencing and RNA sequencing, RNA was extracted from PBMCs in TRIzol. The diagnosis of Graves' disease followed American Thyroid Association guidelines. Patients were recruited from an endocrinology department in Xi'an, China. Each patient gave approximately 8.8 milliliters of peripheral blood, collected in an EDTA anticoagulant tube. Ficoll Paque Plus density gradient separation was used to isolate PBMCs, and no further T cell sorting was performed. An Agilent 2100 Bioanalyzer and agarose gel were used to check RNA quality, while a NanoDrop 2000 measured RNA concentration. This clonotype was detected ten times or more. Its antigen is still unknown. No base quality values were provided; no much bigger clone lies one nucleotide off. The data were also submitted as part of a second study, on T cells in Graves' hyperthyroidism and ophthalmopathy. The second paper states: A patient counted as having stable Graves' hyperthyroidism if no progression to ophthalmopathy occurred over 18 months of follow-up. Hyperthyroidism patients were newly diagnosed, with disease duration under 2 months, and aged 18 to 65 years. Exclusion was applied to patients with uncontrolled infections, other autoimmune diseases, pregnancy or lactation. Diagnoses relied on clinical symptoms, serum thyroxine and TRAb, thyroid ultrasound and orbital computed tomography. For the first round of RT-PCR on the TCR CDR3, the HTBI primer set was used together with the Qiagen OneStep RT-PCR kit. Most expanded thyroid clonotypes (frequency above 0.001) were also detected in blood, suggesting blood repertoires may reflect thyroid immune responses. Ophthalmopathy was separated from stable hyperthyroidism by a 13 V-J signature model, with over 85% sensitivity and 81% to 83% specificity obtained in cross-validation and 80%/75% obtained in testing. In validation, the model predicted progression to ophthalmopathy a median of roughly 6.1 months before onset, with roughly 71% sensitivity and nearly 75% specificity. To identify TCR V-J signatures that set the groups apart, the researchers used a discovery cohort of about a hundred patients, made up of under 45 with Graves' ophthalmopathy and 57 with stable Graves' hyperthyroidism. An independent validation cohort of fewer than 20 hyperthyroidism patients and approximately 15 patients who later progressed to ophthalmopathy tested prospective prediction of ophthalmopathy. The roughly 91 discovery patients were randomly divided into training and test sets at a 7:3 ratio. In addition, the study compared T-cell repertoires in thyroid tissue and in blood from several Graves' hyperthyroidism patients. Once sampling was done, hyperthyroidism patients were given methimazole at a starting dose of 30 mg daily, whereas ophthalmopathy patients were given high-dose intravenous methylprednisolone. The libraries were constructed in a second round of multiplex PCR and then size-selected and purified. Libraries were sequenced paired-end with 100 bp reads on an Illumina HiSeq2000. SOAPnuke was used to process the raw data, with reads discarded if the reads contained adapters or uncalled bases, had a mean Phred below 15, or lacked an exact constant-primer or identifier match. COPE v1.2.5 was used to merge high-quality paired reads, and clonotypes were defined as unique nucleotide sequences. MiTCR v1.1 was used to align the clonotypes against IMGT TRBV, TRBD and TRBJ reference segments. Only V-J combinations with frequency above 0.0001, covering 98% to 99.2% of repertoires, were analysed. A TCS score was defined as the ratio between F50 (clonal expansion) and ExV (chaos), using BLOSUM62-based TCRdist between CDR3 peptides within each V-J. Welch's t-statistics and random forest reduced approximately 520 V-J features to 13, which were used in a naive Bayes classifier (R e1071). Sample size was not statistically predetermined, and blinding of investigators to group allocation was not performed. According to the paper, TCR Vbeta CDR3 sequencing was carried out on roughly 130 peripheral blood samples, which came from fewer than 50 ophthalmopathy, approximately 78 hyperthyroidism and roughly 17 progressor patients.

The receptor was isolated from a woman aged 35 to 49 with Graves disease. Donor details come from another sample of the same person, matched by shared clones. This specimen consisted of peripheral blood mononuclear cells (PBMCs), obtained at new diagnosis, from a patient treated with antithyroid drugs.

The CDR3 here reads CASSVGSDTQYF. The DNA sequence reads TGTGCCAGCAGCGTAGGTTCAGATACGCAGTATTTT. The rearrangement combines TRBV9 with TRBJ2-3, with no confident D gene call. Between the V and J ends, shortened by 0 bases and 4 bases respectively, the junction contains 3 bases. From cysteine to phenylalanine, the CDR3 is 12 amino acids long. Only the CDR3 region is kept as DNA, spanning 36 bases read in frame from base 1. CDR1 and CDR2, looked up from the germline V gene, are SGDLS and YYNGEE.